The entry below gives a single T cell receptor (beta chain) sequence along with its context. An end of the junction differs from the germline gene, which may be a read error. The CDR3 runs to 12 residues. Germline V gene sequence: CDR1 LNHDA, CDR2 SQIVND (reference sequence). The record originates from a study of shared clonotypes between healthy human individuals. Study context: Donors had three CD4 naive, three CD4 memory, two CD8 naive and one CD8 memory plate apiece.

Splitting of CD4+ cells produced CD45RA+ naive and CD45RA-negative memory subsets. TCRdb keeps only in-frame clones here, not all; method: immunoSEQ multiplex PCR. The sample lists 190,000 or so clones; just under 95% were seen once. What was sequenced was naive CD4+ T cells sorted from blood. Subset indicated: CD45RA+ positively selected. V is TRBV19 and J is TRBJ2-5; no clear D. The J call is uncertain, as TRBJ2-7 better fits the DNA end. The TCR originated in a woman in her 30s in good health. The CDR3: CASSRSSDEQYF. CDR3 sequence (DNA): TGTGCCAGTAGTAGGTCCTCCGACGAGCAGTACTTC.